This section outlines one T cell receptor beta chain sequence together with its context. As yet, its antigen is unknown. This record belongs to a study of Ad26.COV2.S vaccination and SARS-CoV-2 variants. Study observations and caveats: While placebo recipients had lower spike-specific TCR breadth, vaccine recipients had more. Reportedly, after vaccination the spike-specific CD8+ and CD4+ T cell responses displayed substantial breadth. Breadth of non-spike TCRs did not differ between vaccinees and placebo recipients.

Profiled with immunoSEQ multiplex PCR; TCRdb holds only in-frame clones, not every one. Of hundreds of thousands of clones detected, around 90% appear once; the ten largest clones hold about 3.8%. The CDR3 covers 14 residues. V dropped 5 bases and J dropped 1 base, with 14 bases sitting between them. Germline-derived CDR1 and CDR2 are SQVTM and ANQGSEA. The clonotype was recovered from a human donor who had recovered from COVID-19. Material: peripheral blood, obtained after recovery from COVID-19. This rearrangement joins TRBV29-1 to TRBJ1-1; D perhaps matches TRBD1 (6 bases). In DNA, the CDR3 is TGCAGCGTTCTACCGGGACACAAGAACACTGAAGCTTTCTTT. Its protein product is CSVLPGHKNTEAFF.